This T cell receptor beta chain derives from a study of CD8 T cells in ankylosing spondylitis. General study results and limits: Within ankylosing spondylitis blood, a TCR beta motif made up of roughly eight highly homologous variants appeared to be characteristic.

Using quantitative 5'-RACE with molecular barcodes, the authors made TCR beta libraries. TCRdb re-called the 5' RACE reads with MiXCR, one entry per CDR3 protein. The profile shows about 500,000 distinct CDR3 sequences, over 9.5% of them singletons. Germline CDR1 and CDR2: MGHRA and YSYEKL. Trimming took 1 base from V and 8 from J; bases not matched to a gene: 5. The CDR3 spans 14 residues. Of note for this clonotype: Its cognate antigen is unknown.

This rearrangement joins TRBV4-1 to TRBJ2-3; 8 bases map to TRBD2. The clonotype originates from a male donor with ankylosing spondylitis. Sequenced: blood, either unsorted or a sorted T cell fraction (not recorded which). The CDR3 DNA is TGCGCCAGCAGCCAAGTGGGGACTAGTGGTACGCAGTATTTT. This translates into CASSQVGTSGTQYF.